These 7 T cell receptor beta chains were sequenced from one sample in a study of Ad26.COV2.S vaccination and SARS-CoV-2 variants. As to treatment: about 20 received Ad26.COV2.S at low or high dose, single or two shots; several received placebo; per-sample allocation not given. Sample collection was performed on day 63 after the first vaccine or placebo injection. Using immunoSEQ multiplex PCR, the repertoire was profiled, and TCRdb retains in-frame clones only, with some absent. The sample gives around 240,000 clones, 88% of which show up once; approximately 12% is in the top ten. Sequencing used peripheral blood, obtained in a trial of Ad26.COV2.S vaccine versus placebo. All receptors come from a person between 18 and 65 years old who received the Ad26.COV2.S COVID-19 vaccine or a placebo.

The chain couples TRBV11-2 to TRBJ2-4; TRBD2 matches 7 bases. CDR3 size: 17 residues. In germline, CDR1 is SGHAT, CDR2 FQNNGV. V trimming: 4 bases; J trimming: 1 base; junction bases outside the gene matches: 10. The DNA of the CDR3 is TGTGCCAGCAGCTCCCCCGGCGGGAGAGGGGCCAAAAACATTCAGTACTTC. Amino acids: CASSSPGGRGAKNIQYF. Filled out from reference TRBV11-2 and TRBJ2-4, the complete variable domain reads EAGVAQSPRYKIIEKRQSVAFWCNPISGHATLYWYQQILGQGPKLLIQFQNNGVVDDSQLPKDRFSAERLKGVDSTLKIQPAKLEDSAVYLCASSSPGGRGAKNIQYFGAGTRLSVL.

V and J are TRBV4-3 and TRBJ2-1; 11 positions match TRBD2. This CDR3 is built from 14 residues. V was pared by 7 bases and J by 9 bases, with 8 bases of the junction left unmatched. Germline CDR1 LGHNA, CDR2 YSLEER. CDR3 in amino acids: CASKLAGDTSEQFF. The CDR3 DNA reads TGCGCCAGCAAACTAGCGGGAGACACCAGTGAGCAGTTCTTC.

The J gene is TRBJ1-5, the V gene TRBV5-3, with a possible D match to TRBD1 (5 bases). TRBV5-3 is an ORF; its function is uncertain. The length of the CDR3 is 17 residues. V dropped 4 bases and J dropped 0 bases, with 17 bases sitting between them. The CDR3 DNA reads TGTGCCAGAAGCATAGACAGTGCGGACTATAGCAATCAGCCCCAGCATTTT. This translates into CARSIDSADYSNQPQHF.

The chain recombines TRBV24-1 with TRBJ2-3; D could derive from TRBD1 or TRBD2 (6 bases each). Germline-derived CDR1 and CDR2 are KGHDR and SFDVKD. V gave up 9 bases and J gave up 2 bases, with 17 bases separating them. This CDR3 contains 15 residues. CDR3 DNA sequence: TGTGCCACCGCGGGCTGGGGGGACAACACAGATACGCAGTATTTT. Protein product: CATAGWGDNTDTQYF.

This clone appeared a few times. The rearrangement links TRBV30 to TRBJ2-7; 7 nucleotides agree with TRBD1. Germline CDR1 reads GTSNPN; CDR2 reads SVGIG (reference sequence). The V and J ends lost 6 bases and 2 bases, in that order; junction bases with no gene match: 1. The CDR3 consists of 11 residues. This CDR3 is CACDRAYEQYF. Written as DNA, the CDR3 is TGTGCCTGTGACAGGGCCTACGAGCAGTACTTC. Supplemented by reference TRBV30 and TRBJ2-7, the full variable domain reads SQTIHQWPATLVQPVGSPLSLECTVEGTSNPNLYWYRQAAGRGLQLLFYSVGIGQISSEVPQNLSASRPQDRQFILSSKKLLLSDSGFYLCACDRAYEQYFGPGTRLTVT.

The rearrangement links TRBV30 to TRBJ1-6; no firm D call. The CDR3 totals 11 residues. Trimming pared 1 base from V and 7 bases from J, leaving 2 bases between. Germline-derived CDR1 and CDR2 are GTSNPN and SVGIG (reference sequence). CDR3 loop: CAWSGNSPLHF. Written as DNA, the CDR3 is TGTGCCTGGAGTGGGAATTCACCCCTCCACTTT.

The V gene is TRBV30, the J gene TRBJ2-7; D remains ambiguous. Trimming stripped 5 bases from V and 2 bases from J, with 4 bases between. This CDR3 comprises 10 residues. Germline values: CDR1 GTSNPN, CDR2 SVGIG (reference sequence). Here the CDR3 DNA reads TGTGCCTGGGGGGCCTACGAGCAGTACTTC. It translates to CAWGAYEQYF. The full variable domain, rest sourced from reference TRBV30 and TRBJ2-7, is SQTIHQWPATLVQPVGSPLSLECTVEGTSNPNLYWYRQAAGRGLQLLFYSVGIGQISSEVPQNLSASRPQDRQFILSSKKLLLSDSGFYLCAWGAYEQYFGPGTRLTVT.